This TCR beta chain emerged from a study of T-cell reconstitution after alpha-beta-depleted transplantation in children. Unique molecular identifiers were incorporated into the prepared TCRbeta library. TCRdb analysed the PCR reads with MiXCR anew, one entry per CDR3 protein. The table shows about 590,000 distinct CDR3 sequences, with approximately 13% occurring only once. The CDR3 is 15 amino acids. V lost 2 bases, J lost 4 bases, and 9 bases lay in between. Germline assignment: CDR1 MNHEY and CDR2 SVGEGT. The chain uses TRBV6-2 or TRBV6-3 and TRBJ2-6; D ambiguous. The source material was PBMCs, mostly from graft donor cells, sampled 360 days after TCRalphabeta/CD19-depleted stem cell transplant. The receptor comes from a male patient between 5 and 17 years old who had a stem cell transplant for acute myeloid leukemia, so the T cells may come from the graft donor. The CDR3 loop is CASSYPGYGANVLTF. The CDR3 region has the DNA TGTGCCAGCAGTTACCCAGGTTACGGGGCCAACGTCCTGACTTTC.